Presented here are 20 T cell receptor beta chains from one specimen sequenced in a study of blood T cell repertoires in COVID-19 (dated by TCRdb to between 2020 and 2021). Receptors were amplified or captured by the immunoSEQ multiplex PCR assay. TCRdb mirrors the immuneACCESS table, restricted to in-frame sequences. Some clones are absent from its copies; in checked studies, under half trace to an unresolved V gene, and the reason for the others is unknown. The sample yields 150,000 to 200,000 clones; 75% to 90% were counted once. About 7.2% of the sample belongs to the ten largest clones. Sequencing was done on a sample of peripheral blood. Receptor source: a man aged 55 to 69 with acute or convalescent COVID-19.

V is TRBV14 and J is TRBJ2-5, with no clear D. The germline V and J ends were trimmed by 2 bases and 4 bases, with 11 bases remaining between them. Germline V lookup: CDR1 SGHDN, CDR2 FVKESK. The CDR3 consists of 14 residues. In DNA form, the CDR3 reads TGTGCCAGCAGCCAAAGACTTACCGGAGAGACCCAGTACTTC. The encoded protein is CASSQRLTGETQYF.

The genes are TRBV9 and TRBJ2-7; D is uncertain. The V gene lost 3 bases and the J gene lost 0 bases, with 13 bases spanning the gap. This CDR3 is built from 15 residues. In germline, CDR1 is SGDLS, CDR2 YYNGEE. The DNA for the CDR3 is TGTGCCAGCAGCGGAGAGTCAGGTAGCTCCTACGAGCAGTACTTC. This translates into CASSGESGSSYEQYF.

J is TRBJ1-1 and V is TRBV10-3, with D perhaps TRBD1 (5 bases). Germline CDR1 ENHRY, CDR2 SYGVKD. The CDR3 runs 12 residues. V dropped 4 bases and J dropped 3 bases, with 6 bases sitting between them. CDR3 sequence: CAISVTDTEAFF. The CDR3 coding sequence is TGTGCCATCAGTGTGACAGACACTGAAGCTTTCTTT.

This rearrangement joins TRBV5-1 to TRBJ2-1; D possibly corresponds to TRBD1 (6 bases). This CDR3 is built from 15 residues. With 0 bases removed from V and 3 bases from J, the gap between germline ends came to 10 bases. The germline CDR1 and CDR2 sequences are SGHRS and YFSETQ. Here the CDR3 reads CASSLGGRGYNEQFF. DNA of the CDR3: TGCGCCAGCAGCTTGGGGGGGCGCGGCTACAATGAGCAGTTCTTC.

This clone showed up just a few times. The DNA of the CDR3 is TGTGCCAGCAGTTTACGGGGGACGGGTACACTCAATCAGCCCCAGCATTTT. Translating gives CASSLRGTGTLNQPQHF. The V call is TRBV28, the J call TRBJ1-5, with D possibly TRBD1 on 5 matching bases. Trimming stripped 2 bases from V and 3 bases from J, with 17 bases between. Germline-derived CDR1 and CDR2 are MDHEN and SYDVKM. This CDR3 has 17 residues.

J is TRBJ2-3 and V is TRBV5-4; perhaps TRBD2 as D (6 bases). Germline V CDR1 and CDR2: SGHNT, YYREEE (reference sequence). V gave up 4 bases and J gave up 5 bases, with 17 bases separating them. This CDR3 has 15 amino acids. The chain's CDR3 is CASSLTSSGGDTQYF. CDR3 nucleotide sequence: TGTGCCAGCAGCCTGACTAGTAGTGGCGGAGATACGCAGTATTTT.

The CDR3 region is CASSGGTVDLGYTF. The CDR3 nucleotides read TGTGCCAGCAGCGGGGGGACAGTGGATCTTGGCTACACCTTC. The chain employs TRBV11-2 and TRBJ1-2; 7 positions match TRBD1. This CDR3 is 14 amino acids long. CDR1 and CDR2 from the germline V gene are SGHAT and FQNNGV. V lost 5 bases and J lost 7; bases outside the gene matches: 10.

V gene TRBV29-1 combines with J gene TRBJ1-3; 7 bases match TRBD1. Unmatched junction bases numbered 4, after V lost 6 bases and J lost 2 bases. Germline V gives CDR1 SQVTM, CDR2 ANQGSEA. The CDR3 runs to 13 residues. For the CDR3, the DNA is TGCAGCGTCGTTGACAGGGCTGGAAACACCATATATTTT. This codes for CSVVDRAGNTIYF.

This rearrangement joins TRBV6-5 to TRBJ2-1; no reliable D call. The germline gives CDR1 MNHEY, CDR2 SVGAGI. The CDR3 runs 15 residues. Trimming shortened V by 6 bases and J by 4 bases, and 16 bases separated the two germline ends. CDR3 sequence reads: CASSQTRQRYNEQFF. CDR3 in DNA: TGTGCCAGCAGCCAAACGAGACAAAGATACAATGAGCAGTTCTTC.

This clone was recorded once. V gene TRBV6-6 combines with J gene TRBJ1-2; 7 positions match TRBD1. This CDR3 contains 14 residues. After removal of 6 bases from V and 2 bases from J, the junction contained 6 bases not matched to a gene. Germline-derived CDR1 and CDR2 are MNHNY and SVGAGI (reference sequence). Here the CDR3 reads CASRAGQTNYGYTF. The CDR3 DNA reads TGTGCCAGCAGGGCGGGACAGACAAACTATGGCTACACCTTC.

The chain is built from TRBV27 and TRBJ2-3; 8 bases are a match to TRBD2. The CDR3 covers 15 residues. The ends lost 5 bases at V and 3 bases at J; junction bases unmatched: 7. Looked up from germline, CDR1 is MNHEY and CDR2 is SMNVEV (reference sequence). The CDR3 sequence: CASSTGTRGTDTQYF. DNA for the CDR3: TGTGCCAGCAGTACCGGGACTAGGGGAACAGATACGCAGTATTTT.

The chain employs TRBV6-1 and TRBJ2-1, with TRBD2 matching over 8 bases. From germline, CDR1 is MNHNS and CDR2 SASEGT. The CDR3 is 14 amino acids. Germline trimming cut 3 bases from V and 7 bases from J; bases unmatched to any gene: 5. This chain's CDR3 is CASSEREEGNEQFF. The DNA for the CDR3 is TGTGCCAGCAGTGAGCGGGAGGAGGGGAATGAGCAGTTCTTC.

This clone was observed at least ten times. The chain is built from TRBV2 and TRBJ2-1; D possibly corresponds to TRBD1 (5 bases). V was clipped by 5 bases and J by 10 bases, with 15 bases between them. This CDR3 comprises 13 residues. Germline V CDR1 and CDR2: SNHLY, FYNNEI. The CDR3 DNA reads as TGTGCCAGCAGTTTGTCAGTGACAGACGAGCAGTTCTTC. Translation: CASSLSVTDEQFF.

This chain connects TRBV27 to TRBJ2-1; a possible D gene is TRBD1 (5 bases). CDR1 is MNHEY, CDR2 SMNVEV, per germline (reference sequence). The CDR3 loop spans 14 amino acids. V was clipped by 5 bases and J by 1 base, with 9 bases between them. The DNA for the CDR3 is TGTGCCAGCAGTCAGCAGGGTTCCTACAATGAGCAGTTCTTC. It translates to CASSQQGSYNEQFF.

The V call is TRBV25-1, the J call TRBJ1-3; D not certain. Trimming pared 5 bases from V and 2 bases from J, leaving 10 bases between. This CDR3 spans 14 amino acids. Germline CDR1 reads MGHDK; CDR2 reads SYGVNS. CDR3 DNA sequence: TGTGCCAGCAGTCACCTACTACCTGGAAACACCATATATTTT. Translated, it gives CASSHLLPGNTIYF.

The chain recombines TRBV6-5 with TRBJ2-1; D is uncertain. Trimming left V 5 bases short and J 0 bases short, with 11 bases between. Germline assignment: CDR1 MNHEY and CDR2 SVGAGI. CDR3 length: 15 residues. Written as DNA, the CDR3 is TGTGCCAGCAGTACAAATAGAGGCTCCTACAATGAGCAGTTCTTC. Translated: CASSTNRGSYNEQFF.

The chain links TRBV7-6 to TRBJ2-2; 7 nucleotides align to TRBD2. Trimming took 2 bases from V and 4 from J; bases not matched to a gene: 7. The CDR3 totals 16 residues. In germline, CDR1 is SGHVS, CDR2 FNYEAQ. The CDR3 DNA is TGTGCCAGCAGCTTAAACGGGGGAGGGAGCACCGGGGAGCTGTTTTTT. Translation gives CASSLNGGGSTGELFF.

This clone has a handful of counts. The chain combines TRBV19 with TRBJ1-6; the D gene is possibly TRBD1 (5 bases). V dropped 2 bases and J dropped 9 bases, with 11 bases sitting between them. Germline V gives CDR1 LNHDA, CDR2 SQIVND (reference sequence). The CDR3 has 14 amino acids. The DNA for the CDR3 is TGTGCCAGTAGTATAAAGGCCAGGGCTTCACCCCTCCACTTT. It is translated as CASSIKARASPLHF. Complete variable domain (other parts from reference TRBV19 and TRBJ1-6): DGGITQSPKYLFRKEGQNVTLSCEQNLNHDAMYWYRQDPGQGLRLIYYSQIVNDFQKGDIAEGYSVSREKKESFPLTVTSAQKNPTAFYLCASSIKARASPLHFGNGTRLTVT.

The V gene is TRBV5-4, the J gene TRBJ2-3; 10 bases fit TRBD2. This CDR3 has 16 residues. Germline V gives CDR1 SGHNT, CDR2 YYREEE (reference sequence). The trim removed 1 base at V and 1 base at J, leaving 3 bases unmatched. The CDR3 DNA follows: TGTGCCAGCAGCTTGTGGCTAGCGGGAGGCACAGATACGCAGTATTTT. Amino acid sequence: CASSLWLAGGTDTQYF.

V gene TRBV5-1 combines with J gene TRBJ2-3, with 13 bases that match TRBD2. The CDR3 runs to 15 residues. From germline, CDR1 is SGHRS and CDR2 YFSETQ. Trimming removed 7 bases from V and 3 bases from J; junction bases left unmatched: 5. In nucleotides, the CDR3 is TGCGCCAGCTCCACTAGCGGGGGGGTTACAGATACGCAGTATTTT. It yields the protein CASSTSGGVTDTQYF.